This TCR beta chain is from a study of long-term antiretroviral therapy in people with HIV. Germline V gene sequence: CDR1 MNHEY, CDR2 SMNVEV (reference sequence). Trimming stripped 5 bases from V and 5 bases from J, with 12 bases between. The CDR3 totals 13 residues. An immunoSEQ assay, version v3.0, was performed at survey level. Sequencing was performed with immunoSEQ multiplex PCR; in TCRdb, only in-frame clones are kept and a portion is missing. The sample includes 20,000 to 25,000 clones, approximately 82% of them seen just once. The sample consisted of unsorted PBMCs, taken at the start of antiretroviral therapy. This clonotype was obtained from a man aged 45-65 years with HIV. This sequence joins TRBV27 and TRBJ1-2; D possibly corresponds to TRBD1 (6 bases). Here the CDR3 reads CASSLRGGYGYTF. The CDR3 nucleotides are TGTGCCAGCAGTCTTAGAGGGGGTTATGGCTACACCTTC.